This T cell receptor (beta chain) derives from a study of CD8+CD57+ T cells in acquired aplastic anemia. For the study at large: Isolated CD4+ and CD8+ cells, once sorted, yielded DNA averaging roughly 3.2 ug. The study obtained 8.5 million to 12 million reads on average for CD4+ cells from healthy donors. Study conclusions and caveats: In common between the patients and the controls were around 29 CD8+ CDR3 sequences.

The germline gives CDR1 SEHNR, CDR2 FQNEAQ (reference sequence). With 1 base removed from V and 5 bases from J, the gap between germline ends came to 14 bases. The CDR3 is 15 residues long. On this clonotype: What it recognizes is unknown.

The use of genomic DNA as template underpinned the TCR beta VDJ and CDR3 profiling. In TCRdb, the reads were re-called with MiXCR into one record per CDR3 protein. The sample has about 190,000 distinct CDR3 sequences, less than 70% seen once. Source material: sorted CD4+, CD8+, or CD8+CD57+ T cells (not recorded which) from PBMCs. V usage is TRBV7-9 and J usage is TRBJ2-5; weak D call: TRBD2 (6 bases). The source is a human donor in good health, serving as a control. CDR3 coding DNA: TGTGCCAGCAGCTTAGAGCCGACTAGTTCGGAGACCCAGTACTTC. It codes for CASSLEPTSSETQYF.